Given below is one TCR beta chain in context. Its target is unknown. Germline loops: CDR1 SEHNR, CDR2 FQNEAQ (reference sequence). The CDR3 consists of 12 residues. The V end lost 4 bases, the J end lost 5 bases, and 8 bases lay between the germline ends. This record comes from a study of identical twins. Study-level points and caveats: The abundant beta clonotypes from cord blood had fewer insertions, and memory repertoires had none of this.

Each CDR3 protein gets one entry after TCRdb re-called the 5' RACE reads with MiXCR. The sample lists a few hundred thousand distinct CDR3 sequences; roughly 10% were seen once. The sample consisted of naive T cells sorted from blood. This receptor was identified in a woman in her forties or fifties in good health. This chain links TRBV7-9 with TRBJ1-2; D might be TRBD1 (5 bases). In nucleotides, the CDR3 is TGTGCCAGCAGCTCGGGGGAGTATGGCTACACCTTC. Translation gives CASSSGEYGYTF.